The T cell receptor (beta chain) under discussion was sequenced for a study of T-cell reconstitution after alpha-beta-depleted transplantation in children. V was trimmed by 2 bases and J by 2 bases, leaving 11 bases between them. Germline-derived CDR1 and CDR2 are SGHAT and FQNNGV. The CDR3 consists of 15 residues. During its preparation, the TCRbeta library received unique molecular identifiers. TCRdb reprocessed the PCR reads via MiXCR and lists one record per CDR3 protein. The data contain 450,000 to 600,000 distinct CDR3 sequences, around 19% of them singletons. The sequence came from a human donor who donated a stem cell graft to a child with acute lymphoblastic leukemia. The J gene is TRBJ2-3, the V gene TRBV11-2; D gene uncertain. The starting material was PBMCs from the stem cell graft donor, obtained from the stem cell graft. The CDR3 spells CASSLIGENTDTQYF. The CDR3 DNA reads as TGTGCCAGCAGCTTAATAGGAGAAAACACAGATACGCAGTATTTT.